The 15 T cell receptor beta chains below come from one sample, sequenced in a study of beta chain features in type 1 diabetes. General study findings and limits: Among all four CD4+ subsets, Type 1 diabetes patients had TCRB CDR3s that were moderately but significantly shorter.

Expressed TCRB transcripts got sequenced, as all isolated RNA was reverse transcribed. Profiling relied on immunoSEQ multiplex PCR, and the TCRdb table lists in-frame clones only, not all of them. The table has 300,000 to 450,000 clones, around 13% seen once; the top ten hold roughly 0.0097%. Antigen specificity for these receptors is unknown. The specimen sequenced was naive CD4+ T cells from blood. The receptors were sampled from a woman younger than 35 with type 1 diabetes.

This chain connects TRBV30 to TRBJ2-7; D perhaps matches TRBD2 (7 bases). In germline, CDR1 is GTSNPN, CDR2 SVGIG (reference sequence). The CDR3 is made up of 14 amino acids. Deletions cut 0 bases from V and 1 base from J, with 10 bases between. CDR3: CAWSVGGVSYEQYF. Here the CDR3 DNA reads TGTGCCTGGAGTGTAGGGGGGGTGTCCTACGAGCAGTACTTC.

This clone has a handful of counts. The chain couples TRBV2 to TRBJ2-7, with D perhaps TRBD1 (5 bases). CDR1 is SNHLY and CDR2 is FYNNEI in the germline V gene. The V end was cut by 6 bases, the J end by 9 bases, with 15 bases between. The CDR3 extends over 12 amino acids. Written as DNA, the CDR3 is TGTGCCAGCAGGAAGGGGCAGTTCGGGCAGTACTTC. As protein: CASRKGQFGQYF.

There are a few counts of this clone. The chain recombines TRBV15 with TRBJ2-1; maybe TRBD2 (5 bases). In germline, CDR1 is LNHNV, CDR2 YYDKDF (reference sequence). CDR3 length equals 14 residues. The V end lost 8 bases, the J end lost 9 bases, and 20 bases lay between the germline ends. The CDR3, as DNA: TGTGCCACCGGAATAGCGTTAAGTTTCGTTGAGCAGTTCTTC. Its protein is CATGIALSFVEQFF. Variable domain in full (rest from reference TRBV15 and TRBJ2-1): DAMVIQNPRYQVTQFGKPVTLSCSQTLNHNVMYWYQQKSSQAPKLLFHYYDKDFNNEADTPDNFQSRRPNTSFCFLDIRSPGLGDTAMYLCATGIALSFVEQFFGPGTRLTVL.

This clone was seen only a few times. For the CDR3, the DNA is TGTGCCTCTTCCCGGGAGACCTACGAGCAGTACTTC. Translating it yields CASSRETYEQYF. The chain uses TRBV25-1 and TRBJ2-7, with D maybe TRBD2 (6 bases). Germline CDR1 and CDR2: MGHDK and SYGVNS. Trimming removed 11 bases at V and 2 bases at J, with 13 bases between. The length of the CDR3 is 12 residues.

The chain recombines TRBV27 with TRBJ1-5, with a possible D match to TRBD1 (6 bases). Germline values: CDR1 MNHEY, CDR2 SMNVEV (reference sequence). CDR3 length equals 15 residues. V was clipped by 3 bases and J by 2 bases, with 11 bases between them. The CDR3: CASSFGGAGNQPQHF. The CDR3 DNA reads as TGTGCCAGCAGTTTCGGGGGGGCCGGCAATCAGCCCCAGCATTTT.

V gene TRBV30 combines with J gene TRBJ2-3; D perhaps matches TRBD2 (5 bases). Germline V lookup: CDR1 GTSNPN, CDR2 SVGIG (reference sequence). This CDR3 is built from 14 residues. Trimming took 4 bases from V and 4 from J, leaving 15 bases between them. This chain's CDR3 is CAWKETGSADTQYF. CDR3 nucleotide sequence: TGTGCCTGGAAGGAGACGGGATCAGCAGATACGCAGTATTTT. Supplemented by reference TRBV30 and TRBJ2-3, the full variable domain reads SQTIHQWPATLVQPVGSPLSLECTVEGTSNPNLYWYRQAAGRGLQLLFYSVGIGQISSEVPQNLSASRPQDRQFILSSKKLLLSDSGFYLCAWKETGSADTQYFGPGTRLTVL.

The gene calls are TRBV30 and TRBJ2-7; 7 bases line up with TRBD1. Germline CDR1 reads GTSNPN; CDR2 reads SVGIG (reference sequence). Unmatched junction bases numbered 3, after V lost 3 bases and J lost 4 bases. The CDR3 runs 12 residues. The CDR3 sequence is CAWRTGIYEQYF. CDR3 sequence (DNA): TGTGCCTGGAGGACAGGGATTTACGAGCAGTACTTC.

This clone has more than one count but fewer than ten. The chain links TRBV5-1 to TRBJ2-5; TRBD1 matches 7 bases. Germline assignment: CDR1 SGHRS and CDR2 YFSETQ. Losses at the gene ends were 6 bases for V and 1 base for J; bases not matched to a gene: 6. The CDR3 consists of 14 residues. CDR3 bases: TGCGCCAGCACCAGGGGGTCTGGCCAAGAGACCCAGTACTTC. Its protein product is CASTRGSGQETQYF.

Only a few counts were recorded for this clone. The gene calls are TRBV5-1 and TRBJ2-1; D may be TRBD2 (5 bases). The germline V gene encodes CDR1 SGHRS and CDR2 YFSETQ. The CDR3 totals 14 residues. V was pared by 2 bases and J by 5 bases, with 11 bases between. The CDR3 region is CASSFERLNNEQFF. In nucleotides, the CDR3 is TGCGCCAGCAGCTTTGAGCGGCTGAACAATGAGCAGTTCTTC.

The gene calls are TRBV6-5 and TRBJ2-3; 7 positions match TRBD2. The CDR3 totals 11 residues. V lost 5 bases to trimming and J lost 12 bases; unmatched junction nucleotides: 5. CDR1 and CDR2 from the germline V gene are MNHEY and SVGAGI. CDR3 in amino acids: CASSPGGDQYF. CDR3 DNA sequence: TGTGCCAGCAGTCCGGGAGGTGACCAGTATTTT.

V usage is TRBV7-2 and J usage is TRBJ2-4; no definite D call. The germline V gene encodes CDR1 SGHTA and CDR2 FQGNSA. This CDR3 has 15 residues. V lost 2 bases and J 8 bases, leaving 16 bases between the germline ends. This chain's CDR3 is CASSLNFGWSDIQYF. The CDR3 bases are TGTGCCAGCAGCTTAAACTTCGGGTGGTCGGACATTCAGTACTTC.

V and J are TRBV7-9 and TRBJ1-5; D gene uncertain. The V gene lost 5 bases and the J gene lost 2 bases, with 13 bases spanning the gap. The CDR3 length is 15 residues. Germline V CDR1 and CDR2: SEHNR, FQNEAQ (reference sequence). The CDR3 nucleotides are TGTGCCAGCAGCCCCCTGGTGGGCGGCAATCAGCCCCAGCATTTT. Translating it yields CASSPLVGGNQPQHF.

This clone was counted only a few times. This chain connects TRBV2 to TRBJ2-3; 11 bases match TRBD2. The CDR3 totals 14 residues. The germline CDR1 and CDR2 sequences are SNHLY and FYNNEI. The V gene end was trimmed by 8 bases and the J gene end by 2 bases; junction bases not matched to a gene: 3. The CDR3 spells CASGTSGNTDTQYF. The CDR3 DNA follows: TGTGCCAGCGGGACTAGCGGAAACACAGATACGCAGTATTTT.

The chain employs TRBV14 and TRBJ2-3, with 9 nucleotides matching TRBD2. The germline V gene has CDR1 SGHDN and CDR2 FVKESK. There are 17 residues in the CDR3. Germline trimming cut 2 bases from V and 3 bases from J; bases unmatched to any gene: 9. CDR3 coding DNA: TGTGCCAGCAGCCAAAAAGGCCTAGCGGGATGGACAGATACGCAGTATTTT. As protein: CASSQKGLAGWTDTQYF.

The chain uses TRBV2 and TRBJ2-1; TRBD2 matches at 8 bases. Per the germline V gene, CDR1 is SNHLY and CDR2 is FYNNEI. Trimming removed 2 bases from V and 10 bases from J; junction bases left unmatched: 7. This CDR3 comprises 14 residues. This CDR3 is CASSERLAGEEQFF. CDR3 sequence (DNA): TGTGCCAGCAGTGAACGGCTAGCGGGCGAGGAGCAGTTCTTC. Variable domain in full (rest from reference TRBV2 and TRBJ2-1): EPEVTQTPSHQVTQMGQEVILRCVPISNHLYFYWYRQILGQKVEFLVSFYNNEISEKSEIFDDQFSVERPDGSNFTLKIRSTKLEDSAMYFCASSERLAGEEQFFGPGTRLTVL.